This entry lists 25 T cell receptor beta chains sequenced from one sample in a study of shared clonotypes between healthy human individuals. Naive CD8 cells were CD45RO-negative, positively selected for CCR7, excluding terminally differentiated effector memory CD45RA+ cells. Libraries were prepared by immunoSEQ multiplex PCR; TCRdb keeps only in-frame clonotypes and omits some of them. Of roughly 2,000,000 clones listed, roughly 95% are singletons. Sequenced material: naive CD8+ T cells from PBMCs. All receptors come from a man between 18 and 35 years old in good health. Some clones in this sample may be carry-over from other donors' samples.

As for this clone: The same CDR3 also results from other DNA sequences found in this sample. The V gene is TRBV7-9, the J gene TRBJ1-2; D is possibly TRBD1 (5 bases). V lost 1 base to trimming and J lost 7 bases, with 7 bases between them. The CDR3 has 12 residues. Germline CDR1 and CDR2: SEHNR and FQNEAQ (reference sequence). CDR3 sequence: CASSLGGGGYTF. In DNA form, the CDR3 reads TGTGCCAGCAGCTTAGGTGGGGGTGGCTACACCTTC.

J is TRBJ2-7 and V is TRBV27; 7 bases agree with TRBD1. The CDR3 is made up of 16 amino acids. In germline, CDR1 is MNHEY, CDR2 SMNVEV (reference sequence). J was trimmed by 3 bases and V by 2 bases; bases with no gene match: 10. CDR3 region: CASSLSLTGASYEQYF. CDR3 DNA sequence: TGTGCCAGCAGTTTAAGCTTAACAGGGGCTAGCTACGAGCAGTACTTC.

In this sample, this clone turned up once. The V and J genes are TRBV10-3 and TRBJ2-7; no firm D call. The germline CDR1 and CDR2 sequences are ENHRY and SYGVKD. This CDR3 spans 13 amino acids. V lost 10 bases and J 0 bases, leaving 13 bases between the germline ends. CDR3 nucleotides: TGTGCCAACCAAGGCCAGACCTCCTACGAGCAGTACTTC. This sequence encodes CANQGQTSYEQYF.

The chain combines TRBV9 with TRBJ2-6; D is perhaps TRBD2 (5 bases). The ends were cut back, 1 base at V and 1 base at J, with 6 bases in the middle. The germline gives CDR1 SGDLS, CDR2 YYNGEE. The CDR3 consists of 15 residues. CDR3 sequence (DNA): TGTGCCAGCAGCGTAATAGCGTCTGGGGCCAACGTCCTGACTTTC. The encoded protein is CASSVIASGANVLTF. Combining the CDR3 with reference TRBV9 and TRBJ2-6 gives the whole variable domain DSGVTQTPKHLITATGQRVTLRCSPRSGDLSVYWYQQSLDQGLQFLIQYYNGEERAKGNILERFSAQQFPDLHSELNLSSLELGDSALYFCASSVIASGANVLTFGAGSRLTVL.

The chain couples TRBV28 to TRBJ2-5; TRBD2 matches 12 bases. Germline V gene data show CDR1 as MDHEN and CDR2 as SYDVKM. The CDR3 has 16 amino acids. The ends lost 3 bases at V and 4 bases at J; junction bases unmatched: 6. The CDR3 protein is CASSFRLAGGRETQYF. CDR3 bases: TGTGCCAGCAGTTTCCGCCTAGCGGGAGGGCGAGAGACCCAGTACTTC.

This chain connects TRBV28 to TRBJ2-2; D might be TRBD2 (7 bases). The V end was cut by 4 bases, the J end by 3 bases, with 24 bases between. The CDR3 sequence is 19 residues long. Per germline, CDR1 MDHEN and CDR2 SYDVKM. The CDR3 protein is CASSSHTESRGGYTGELFF. The CDR3 DNA follows: TGTGCCAGCAGTTCCCACACCGAATCTAGGGGGGGTTACACCGGGGAGCTGTTTTTT.

This clone was seen once. The V and J genes are TRBV4-3 and TRBJ2-2, with 8 bases matching TRBD2. CDR1 LGHNA and CDR2 YSLEER come from the germline V gene. There are 18 residues in the CDR3. Unmatched junction bases numbered 8, after V lost 0 bases and J lost 2 bases. CDR3 residues: CASSQDERAGVNTGELFF. The CDR3 DNA is TGCGCCAGCAGCCAAGATGAGAGAGCGGGAGTTAACACCGGGGAGCTGTTTTTT.

This chain uses TRBV9 with TRBJ2-4; D unresolved. Germline CDR1 is SGDLS and CDR2 is YYNGEE. This CDR3 has 15 amino acids. V lost 4 bases, J lost 1 base, and 12 bases lay in between. The CDR3 nucleotides read TGTGCCAGCAGCCCTTTACCCGGGGCCAAAAACATTCAGTACTTC. Encoded protein: CASSPLPGAKNIQYF.

Note on this clone: Other DNA variants within this sample encode the same CDR3. V gene TRBV4-3 combines with J gene TRBJ1-2; tentative D call: TRBD1 (5 bases). This CDR3 region has 15 residues. Trimming stripped 0 bases from V and 0 bases from J, with 8 bases between. Germline V gene data show CDR1 as LGHNA and CDR2 as YSLEER. The CDR3 reads CASSQDRGANYGYTF. Written as DNA, the CDR3 is TGCGCCAGCAGCCAAGATCGAGGGGCTAACTATGGCTACACCTTC.

The chain uses TRBV7-8 and TRBJ2-7; 10 bases agree with TRBD1. Per germline, CDR1 SGHVS and CDR2 FQNEAQ. The CDR3 spans 14 residues. V dropped 3 bases and J dropped 6; count of bases not matched to a gene: 5. Here the CDR3 reads CASSLDRGVGEQYF. The CDR3 DNA reads TGTGCCAGCAGCTTGGACAGGGGGGTGGGCGAGCAGTACTTC.

This clone was detected a few times. This rearrangement joins TRBV6-6 to TRBJ1-2; 7 nucleotides match TRBD1. The CDR3 length is 13 residues. The junction had 7 bases not matched to a gene; V was cut back by 8 bases and J by 4 bases. Per the germline V gene, CDR1 is MNHNY and CDR2 is SVGAGI (reference sequence). For the CDR3, the DNA is TGTGCCAGCCGCGCGGGACAGATCTATGGCTACACCTTC. Amino acids: CASRAGQIYGYTF.

V gene TRBV7-9 combines with J gene TRBJ2-7, with D unresolved. Germline CDR1 SEHNR, CDR2 FQNEAQ (reference sequence). Deletions cut 0 bases from V and 3 bases from J, with 9 bases between. The CDR3 is made up of 14 amino acids. CDR3 sequence (DNA): TGTGCCAGCAGCTTAGCGGATACAGACTACGAGCAGTACTTC. This translates into CASSLADTDYEQYF. Full variable domain (missing parts from reference TRBV7-9 and TRBJ2-7): DTGVSQNPRHKITKRGQNVTFRCDPISEHNRLYWYRQTLGQGPEFLTYFQNEAQLEKSRLLSDRFSAERPKGSFSTLEIQRTEQGDSAMYLCASSLADTDYEQYFGPGTRLTVT.

For this clone: The same CDR3 can be traced to other DNA sequences in this sample. The chain joins TRBV29-1 to TRBJ2-7, with 7 nucleotides matching TRBD1. CDR3 length equals 11 residues. The J segment lost 2 bases and the V segment lost 7 bases, leaving 2 bases of the junction unmatched. CDR1 is SQVTM, CDR2 ANQGSEA, per germline. The CDR3 region is CSARGPYEQYF. CDR3 coding DNA: TGCAGCGCGAGGGGGCCCTACGAGCAGTACTTC.

CDR3 nucleotides: TGTGCCAGCAGCATCGGGGCTTCCTACGAGCAGTACTTC. Its protein product is CASSIGASYEQYF. The chain uses TRBV7-9 and TRBJ2-7; D might be TRBD1 or TRBD2, each matching 5 bases. Between the trimmed V and J ends, which lost 5 bases and 1 base, there was a span of 9 bases. This CDR3 comprises 13 residues. In germline, CDR1 is SEHNR, CDR2 FQNEAQ (reference sequence).

V is TRBV28 and J is TRBJ2-5, with D tentatively TRBD1 (6 bases). The J call is doubtful: the DNA matches TRBJ2-7 better. Germline V gives CDR1 MDHEN, CDR2 SYDVKM. This CDR3 spans 14 amino acids. This chain's CDR3 is CASSLRQASYEQYF. CDR3 DNA: TGTGCCAGCAGTTTAAGACAGGCCTCCTACGAGCAGTACTTC.

V usage is TRBV19 and J usage is TRBJ2-7; 7 bases fit TRBD1. Germline loops: CDR1 LNHDA, CDR2 SQIVND (reference sequence). The CDR3 is made up of 15 amino acids. The junction had 7 bases not matched to a gene; V was cut back by 3 bases and J by 2 bases. The DNA for the CDR3 is TGTGCCAGTAGTATCACGACAGGGCAAACCTACGAGCAGTACTTC. Protein: CASSITTGQTYEQYF.

The chain employs TRBV9 and TRBJ1-5, with a possible D match to TRBD1 (6 bases). This CDR3 contains 15 residues. V was shortened by 6 bases and J by 6 bases, with 19 bases between the two germline ends. In germline, CDR1 is SGDLS, CDR2 YYNGEE. The CDR3 DNA is TGTGCCAGCACCACAGGGACCCAAGGAATTCAGCCCCAGCATTTT. Protein product: CASTTGTQGIQPQHF.

With respect to this clone: The sample holds other DNA sequences that translate to the same CDR3. V is TRBV7-9 and J is TRBJ2-7, with no clear D. Trimming left V 11 bases short and J 0 bases short, with 8 bases between. Germline CDR1 and CDR2: SEHNR and FQNEAQ (reference sequence). The CDR3 is 11 residues long. The CDR3 reads CASGISYEQYF. The CDR3 region has the DNA TGTGCCTCCGGCATCTCCTACGAGCAGTACTTC.

The chain is built from TRBV7-9 and TRBJ2-3; D remains ambiguous. V lost 7 bases and J lost 0, with 20 bases in between. The CDR3 runs 17 residues. Germline V gene data show CDR1 as SEHNR and CDR2 as FQNEAQ (reference sequence). The CDR3 is CASTPVDRIPSTDTQYF. DNA of the CDR3: TGTGCCAGCACCCCTGTAGACCGAATCCCTAGCACAGATACGCAGTATTTT.

The chain links TRBV5-1 to TRBJ1-1; weak D call: TRBD1 (5 bases). The CDR3 runs to 14 residues. V lost 7 bases, J lost 0 bases, and 13 bases lay in between. Germline CDR1 SGHRS, CDR2 YFSETQ. CDR3 region: CASQEGTVNTEAFF. CDR3 in DNA: TGCGCCAGCCAGGAGGGGACGGTGAACACTGAAGCTTTCTTT.

CDR3 amino acids: CASSPLPWTGNIEQYF. CDR3 DNA sequence: TGTGCCAGCAGTCCCCTCCCTTGGACAGGGAACATAGAGCAGTACTTC. The chain couples TRBV27 to TRBJ2-7; the match to TRBD1 covers 8 bases. The length of the CDR3 is 16 residues. The trim removed 5 bases at V and 7 bases at J, leaving 16 bases unmatched. The V gene's germline CDR1 is MNHEY and CDR2 SMNVEV (reference sequence).

This clone is a singleton in its sample. V and J are TRBV7-3 and TRBJ2-1; weak D call: TRBD2 (6 bases). The CDR3 consists of 16 residues. Germline V gene data show CDR1 as SGHTA and CDR2 as FQGTGA. Trimming cost V 2 bases and J 7 bases, with 18 bases left between them. CDR3 amino acids: CASSLVRRERFNEQFF. The CDR3, as DNA: TGTGCCAGCAGCTTAGTCCGTCGGGAGCGGTTTAATGAGCAGTTCTTC.

This clone was detected only a few times. J is TRBJ1-1 and V is TRBV19; maybe TRBD1 (6 bases). V gave up 7 bases and J gave up 4 bases, with 10 bases separating them. Per germline, CDR1 LNHDA and CDR2 SQIVND (reference sequence). There are 12 residues in the CDR3. The CDR3 protein is CASKVRGTEAFF. In DNA, the CDR3 is TGTGCCAGTAAGGTCAGGGGCACTGAAGCTTTCTTT.

The chain uses TRBV6-5 and TRBJ2-1, with 7 bases fitting TRBD2. Trimming cost V 6 bases and J 8 bases; bases outside gene matches: 13. The CDR3 consists of 15 residues. Germline CDR1 and CDR2: MNHEY and SVGAGI. Written as DNA, the CDR3 is TGTGCCAGCAGCAAACTCGAGGCGGGAGAGGATGAGCAGTTCTTC. Translated: CASSKLEAGEDEQFF.

V gene TRBV28 combines with J gene TRBJ1-5; D remains ambiguous. Germline V lookup: CDR1 MDHEN, CDR2 SYDVKM. The CDR3 contains 17 residues. V gave up 5 bases and J gave up 0 bases, with 17 bases separating them. The CDR3 nucleotides are TGTGCCAGCAGTAAACCCCCAGTGGGCCTTAGCAATCAGCCCCAGCATTTT. It encodes CASSKPPVGLSNQPQHF.